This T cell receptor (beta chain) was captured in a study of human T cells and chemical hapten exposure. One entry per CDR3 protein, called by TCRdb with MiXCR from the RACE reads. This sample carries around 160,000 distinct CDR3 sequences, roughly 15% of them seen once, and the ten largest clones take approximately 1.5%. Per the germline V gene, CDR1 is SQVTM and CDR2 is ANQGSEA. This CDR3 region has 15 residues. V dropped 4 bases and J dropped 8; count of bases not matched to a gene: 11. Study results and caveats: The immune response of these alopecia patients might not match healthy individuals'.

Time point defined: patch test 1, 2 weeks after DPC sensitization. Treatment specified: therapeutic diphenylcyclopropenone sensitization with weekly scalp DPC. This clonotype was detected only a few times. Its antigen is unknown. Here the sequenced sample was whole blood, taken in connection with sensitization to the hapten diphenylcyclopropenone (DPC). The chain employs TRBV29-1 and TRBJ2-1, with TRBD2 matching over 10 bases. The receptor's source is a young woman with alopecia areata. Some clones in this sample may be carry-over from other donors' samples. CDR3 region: CSVASGGPARDEQFF. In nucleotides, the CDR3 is TGCAGCGTTGCTAGCGGGGGCCCGGCACGAGATGAGCAGTTCTTC.